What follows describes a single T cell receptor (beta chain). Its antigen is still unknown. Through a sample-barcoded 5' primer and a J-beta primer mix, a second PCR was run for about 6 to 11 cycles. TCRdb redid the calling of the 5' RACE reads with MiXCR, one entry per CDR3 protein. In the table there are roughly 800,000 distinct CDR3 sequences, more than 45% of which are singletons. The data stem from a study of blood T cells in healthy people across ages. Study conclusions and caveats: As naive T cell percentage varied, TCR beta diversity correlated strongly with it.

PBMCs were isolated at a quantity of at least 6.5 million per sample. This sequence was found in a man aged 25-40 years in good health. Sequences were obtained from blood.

The CDR3, as DNA: TGTGCCAGCAGTGACTACTCGACAAGTAACTATGGCTACACCTTC. It specifies CASSDYSTSNYGYTF. V is TRBV25-1 and J is TRBJ1-2; D gene uncertain. With 3 bases removed from V and 1 base from J, the gap between germline ends came to 12 bases. CDR1 MGHDK and CDR2 SYGVNS come from the germline V gene. This CDR3 has 15 amino acids.